Listed below are T cell receptor beta chains from one sample, sequenced in a study of cytomegalovirus exposure and HLA in healthy donors. The data were produced by immunoSEQ multiplex PCR, yet TCRdb's version contains in-frame clones alone and is incomplete. The data show 140,000 to 150,000 clones, 80% to 90% seen once. The specimen was PBMCs. Every receptor here comes from a boy aged 2-9 years in good health and CMV-seronegative. Each CDR3 is given with its conserved first and last residue. D genes are given only for firm matches. The listing skips clone size in some rows; elsewhere it reads once, few, many or a size class.

d_gene	j_gene	v_gene	abundance	CDR3nt	CDR3aa
.	TRBJ2-5	TRBV5-1	once	TGCGCCACAAGAGGACAAACCCAAGAGACCCAGTACTTC	CATRGQTQETQYF
TRBD2	TRBJ2-2	TRBV11-2	few	TGTGCCAGCAGCTTAGCAGCGGGGGGGCTAGGAGAGCTGTTTTTT	CASSLAAGGLGELFF
.	TRBJ2-1	TRBV12-2	.	TGTGCAAGTCGCTTAGCGCAGGGTTACAGAAGCGGGCGAGACAATGAGCAGTTCTTC	CASRLAQGYRSGRDNEQFF
.	TRBJ1-1	TRBV19	.	TGTGCCAGTAGTATATTGTCGGGGCGGGGGAGCACTGAAGCTTTCTTT	CASSILSGRGSTEAFF
.	TRBJ1-5	TRBV25-1	.	TGTGCCAGCAGTGTGGGTAGTAGCAGCAATCAGCCCCAGCATTTT	CASSVGSSSNQPQHF
.	TRBJ1-1	TRBV20-1	.	TGCAGTGCTAGTTCGCTGCAGGAAGCTTTCTTT	CSASSLQEAFF
.	TRBJ2-7	TRBV6-1	.	TGTGCCAGCAGTGAGATTGGGCCAGGGAAGAGCTCCTACGAGCAGTACTTC	CASSEIGPGKSSYEQYF
TRBD1	TRBJ2-5	TRBV27	.	TGTGCCAGCAGCCGAGGGGGCTCGGGGGAGACCCAGTACTTC	CASSRGGSGETQYF
.	TRBJ2-1	TRBV28	.	TGTGCCAGCAGCCCCCCTCGTAGCTTAGTCGATGAGCAGTTCTTC	CASSPPRSLVDEQFF
TRBD1	TRBJ2-2	TRBV19	once	TGTGCCAGTAGTACGCAGACAGGGGCGACCGGGGAGCTGTTTTTT	CASSTQTGATGELFF
.	TRBJ2-5	TRBV7-3	.	TGTGCCAGCAGCTTAACCTTGCAAGAGACCCAGTACTTC	CASSLTLQETQYF
.	TRBJ2-1	TRBV12-5	.	TGTGCTAGTGGTTTGTCGGGAGTCGAGCAGTTCTTC	CASGLSGVEQFF
.	TRBJ2-3	TRBV7-3	once	TGTGCCAGCAGCCCACTAAGGGGGACAGATACGCAGTATTTT	CASSPLRGTDTQYF
TRBD1	TRBJ1-4	TRBV4-2	.	TGTGCCAGCAGCCATGATACCGGGACAGGTAATGAAAAACTGTTTTTT	CASSHDTGTGNEKLFF
TRBD1	TRBJ2-7	TRBV5-1	.	TGCGCCAGCAGACAGGGGACAGGGGGTGGGTACGAGCAGTACTTC	CASRQGTGGGYEQYF
.	TRBJ2-2	TRBV4-1	.	TGCGCCAGCAGCCAAGATGACAGTTTCACCGGGGAGCTGTTTTTT	CASSQDDSFTGELFF
.	TRBJ2-5	TRBV7-7	.	TGTGCCAGCAGCTTAGGGCCTGAGGGGGTCGGGACCCAGTACTTC	CASSLGPEGVGTQYF
TRBD1	TRBJ1-6	TRBV30	.	TGTGCCTGCCCGAGGGGGCTGAGTAATTCACCCCTCCACTTT	CACPRGLSNSPLHF
.	TRBJ2-3	TRBV4-2	.	TGTGCCAGCAGCCAAGATAGAACCGGGGATAGCACAGATACGCAGTATTTT	CASSQDRTGDSTDTQYF
TRBD1	TRBJ1-1	TRBV25-1	once	TGTGCCAGCACCGGACAGGGGCCAAGAAACACTGAAGCTTTCTTT	CASTGQGPRNTEAFF
TRBD1	TRBJ2-7	TRBV10-2	.	TGCGCCAGCAGCCCGGGACAGGGGCCCTACGAGCAGTACTTC	CASSPGQGPYEQYF
.	TRBJ2-3	TRBV18	.	TGTGCCAGCTCACAACTGGACAGCACTAGCACAGATACGCAGTATTTT	CASSQLDSTSTDTQYF
TRBD1	TRBJ1-4	TRBV15	.	TGTGCCACCAGCAAACCGACAGGGAGTAATGAAAAACTGTTTTTT	CATSKPTGSNEKLFF
.	TRBJ1-1	TRBV6-1	.	TGTGCCAGCAGAGCTAGGGGACTGCTGAACACTGAAGCTTTCTTT	CASRARGLLNTEAFF
.	TRBJ2-5	TRBV9	.	TGTGCCAGCAGTCGGGACTCCCGGGAGACCCAGTACTTC	CASSRDSRETQYF
.	TRBJ1-1	TRBV19	.	TGTGCCAGTAGTATAGATCGGAATGGGGCCGAAGCTTTCTTT	CASSIDRNGAEAFF
.	TRBJ2-2	TRBV6-5	.	TGTGCCAGCAGCCGCGACAGGAACACCGGGGAGCTGTTTTTT	CASSRDRNTGELFF
.	TRBJ2-4	TRBV19	.	TGTGCCAGTAGGTCCCAGCGGGAAGGGGGAGCCAAAAACATTCAGTACTTC	CASRSQREGGAKNIQYF
.	TRBJ1-5	TRBV5-6	few	TGTGCCAGCAGCTTGGGGCAATCTAATCAGCCCCAGCATTTT	CASSLGQSNQPQHF
TRBD1	TRBJ1-3	TRBV30	.	TGTGCCTCAGAGTTTTGGACAGGCCATCGCTCTGGAAACACCATATATTTT	CASEFWTGHRSGNTIYF
.	TRBJ1-1	TRBV19	.	TGTGCCAGTAGTATAAGTGGGCTTGTAAACACTGAAGCTTTCTTT	CASSISGLVNTEAFF
TRBD1	TRBJ2-2	TRBV4-2	few	TGTGCCAGCAGCCAAGGGGGACAGGGGTTGACCGGGGAGCTGTTTTTT	CASSQGGQGLTGELFF
.	TRBJ2-7	TRBV25-1	.	TGTGCCAGCAGTGGGTCTCGGGGGAGCTCCTACGAGCAGTACTTC	CASSGSRGSSYEQYF
TRBD2	TRBJ2-1	TRBV4-2	.	TGTGCCAGCAGCCAGCGCAGGGCCAGCGGGGGAAGAAATGAGCAGTTCTTC	CASSQRRASGGRNEQFF
.	TRBJ1-1	TRBV7-2	.	TGTGCCAGCAGCCCCAGGTTCGTGAACACTGAAGCTTTCTTT	CASSPRFVNTEAFF
.	TRBJ1-1	TRBV5-1	.	TGCGCCAGCAGCAGTTACGGGGGGGATGAAGCTTTCTTT	CASSSYGGDEAFF
.	TRBJ1-1	TRBV11-1	.	TGTGCCAGCAGCTTAGATTCTTGGAGCACTGAAGCTTTCTTT	CASSLDSWSTEAFF
TRBD2	TRBJ2-6	TRBV27	few	TGTGCCAGCAGTACTCTAGCGGGGGGATTCTCTGGGGCCAACGTCCTGACTTTC	CASSTLAGGFSGANVLTF
.	TRBJ2-5	TRBV7-9	.	TGTGCCAGCGGACTGGAGACCCAGTACTTC	CASGLETQYF
TRBD1	TRBJ2-6	TRBV6-4	few	TGTGCCAGCAGCGCGACAGGGATCTCTGGGGCCAACGTCCTGACTTTC	CASSATGISGANVLTF
.	TRBJ1-5	TRBV28	.	TGTGCCAGCAGTTTTACGGTTGATCAGCCCCAGCATTTT	CASSFTVDQPQHF
.	TRBJ2-2	TRBV19	.	TGTGCCAGTAGGGCGGGGAACACCGGGGAGCTGTTTTTT	CASRAGNTGELFF
TRBD1	TRBJ1-1	TRBV27	.	TGTGCCAGCAGTTTATCGGGGACAGGGTTTCGATTGACTGAAGCTTTCTTT	CASSLSGTGFRLTEAFF
TRBD1	TRBJ1-5	TRBV28	few	TGTGCCAGCAGTTCCGGACAGGGTCGCGTACAGCCCCAGCATTTT	CASSSGQGRVQPQHF
.	TRBJ2-3	TRBV4-2	.	TGTGCCAGCAGCCAAGACCCAGGGGCGAACACAGATACGCAGTATTTT	CASSQDPGANTDTQYF
.	TRBJ2-5	TRBV2	.	TGTGCCAGCAGTGGGCGACAGGGACTGATAGAGACCCAGTACTTC	CASSGRQGLIETQYF
.	TRBJ2-7	TRBV9	.	TGTGCCAGCAGCGTAGATGGGGCCCAAACCTACGAGCAGTACTTC	CASSVDGAQTYEQYF
TRBD1	TRBJ1-1	TRBV5-5	.	TGTGCCAGCAGCCCGAGACAGGGAGGCACTGAAGCTTTCTTT	CASSPRQGGTEAFF